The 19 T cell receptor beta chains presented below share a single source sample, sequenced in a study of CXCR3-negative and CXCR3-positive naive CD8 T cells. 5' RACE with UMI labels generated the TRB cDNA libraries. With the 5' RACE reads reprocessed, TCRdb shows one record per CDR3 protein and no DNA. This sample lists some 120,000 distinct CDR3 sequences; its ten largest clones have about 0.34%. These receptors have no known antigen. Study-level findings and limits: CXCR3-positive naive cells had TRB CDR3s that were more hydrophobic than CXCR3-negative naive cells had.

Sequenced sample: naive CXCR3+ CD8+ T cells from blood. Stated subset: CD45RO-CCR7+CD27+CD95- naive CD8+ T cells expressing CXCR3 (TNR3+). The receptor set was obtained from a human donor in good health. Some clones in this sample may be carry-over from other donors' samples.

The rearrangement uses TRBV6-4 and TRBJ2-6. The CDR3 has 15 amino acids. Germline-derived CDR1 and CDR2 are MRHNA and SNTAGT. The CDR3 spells CASSEEHSGANVLTF.

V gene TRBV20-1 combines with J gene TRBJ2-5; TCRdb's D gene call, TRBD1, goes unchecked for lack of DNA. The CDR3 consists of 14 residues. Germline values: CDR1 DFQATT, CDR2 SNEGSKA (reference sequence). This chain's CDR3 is CSASGQGNWETQYF.

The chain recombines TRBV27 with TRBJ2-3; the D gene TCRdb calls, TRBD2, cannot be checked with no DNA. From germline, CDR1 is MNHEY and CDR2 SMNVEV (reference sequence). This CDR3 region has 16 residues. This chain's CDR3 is CASSLLAGSVSDTQYF.

The chain's CDR3 is CASSLGNPYEQYF. This chain connects TRBV5-1 to TRBJ2-7. Per the germline V gene, CDR1 is SGHRS and CDR2 is YFSETQ. The CDR3 is 13 residues long.

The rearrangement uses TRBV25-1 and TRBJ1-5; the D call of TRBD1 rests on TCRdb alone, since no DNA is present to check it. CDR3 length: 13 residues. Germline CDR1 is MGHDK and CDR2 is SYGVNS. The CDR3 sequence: CASRDRKGQPQHF.

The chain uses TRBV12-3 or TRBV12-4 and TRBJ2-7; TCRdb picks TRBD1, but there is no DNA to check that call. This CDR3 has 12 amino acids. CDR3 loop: CASKGQGWEQYF.

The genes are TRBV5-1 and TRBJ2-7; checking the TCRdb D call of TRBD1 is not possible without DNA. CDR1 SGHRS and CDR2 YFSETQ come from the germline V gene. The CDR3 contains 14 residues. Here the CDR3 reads CASSPGAVSYEQYF.

CDR3 region: CSVEGLEYEQYF. The chain recombines TRBV29-1 with TRBJ2-7. Germline-derived CDR1 and CDR2 are SQVTM and ANQGSEA. There are 12 residues in the CDR3.

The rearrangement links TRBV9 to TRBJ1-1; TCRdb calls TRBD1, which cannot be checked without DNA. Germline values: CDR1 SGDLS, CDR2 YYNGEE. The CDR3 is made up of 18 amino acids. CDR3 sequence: CASSVGGQSGTWNTEAFF.

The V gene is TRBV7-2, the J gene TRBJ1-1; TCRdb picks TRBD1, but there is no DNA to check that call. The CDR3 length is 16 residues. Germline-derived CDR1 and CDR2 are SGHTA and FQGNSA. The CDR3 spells CASSLMRGRSGTEAFF.

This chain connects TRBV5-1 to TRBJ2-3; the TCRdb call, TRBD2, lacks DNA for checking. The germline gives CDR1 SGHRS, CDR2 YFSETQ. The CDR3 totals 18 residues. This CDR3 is CASSLGPSGVYSTDTQYF.

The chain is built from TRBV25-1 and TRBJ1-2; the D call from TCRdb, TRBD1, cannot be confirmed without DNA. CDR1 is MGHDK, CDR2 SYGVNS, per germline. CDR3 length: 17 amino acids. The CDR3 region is CASSEYSAGGPNYGYTF.

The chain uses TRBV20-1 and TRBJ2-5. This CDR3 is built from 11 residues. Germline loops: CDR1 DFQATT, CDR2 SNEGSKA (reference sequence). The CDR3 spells CSAKKGETQYF.

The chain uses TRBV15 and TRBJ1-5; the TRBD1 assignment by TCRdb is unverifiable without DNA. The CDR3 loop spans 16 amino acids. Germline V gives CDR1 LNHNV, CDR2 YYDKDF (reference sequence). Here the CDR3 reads CATSERWSGSNQPQHF.

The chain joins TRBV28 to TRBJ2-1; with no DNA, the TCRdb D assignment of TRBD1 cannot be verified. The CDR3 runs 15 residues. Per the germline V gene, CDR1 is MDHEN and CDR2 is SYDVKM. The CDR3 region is CASSYRGLTYNEQFF.

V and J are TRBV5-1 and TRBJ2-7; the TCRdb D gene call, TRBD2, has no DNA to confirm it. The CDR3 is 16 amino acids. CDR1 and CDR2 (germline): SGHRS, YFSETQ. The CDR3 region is CASSLVPSGSLYEQYF.

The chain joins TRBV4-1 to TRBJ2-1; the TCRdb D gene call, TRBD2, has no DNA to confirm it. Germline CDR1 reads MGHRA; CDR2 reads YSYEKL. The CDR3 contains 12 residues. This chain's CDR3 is CASSQGLDEQFF.

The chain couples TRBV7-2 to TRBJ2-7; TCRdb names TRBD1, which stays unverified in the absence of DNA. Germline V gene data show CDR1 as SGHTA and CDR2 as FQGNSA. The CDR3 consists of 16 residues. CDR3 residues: CASSLGLGTNSYEQYF.

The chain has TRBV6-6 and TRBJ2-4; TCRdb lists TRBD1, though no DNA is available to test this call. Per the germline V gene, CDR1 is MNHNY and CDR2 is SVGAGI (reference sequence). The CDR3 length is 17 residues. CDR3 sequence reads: CASSDGVGPLAKNIQYF.